The entry that follows covers one T cell receptor beta chain sequence. The data were obtained in a study of chemoradiotherapy in HPV16-positive cancers. Profiling relied on immunoSEQ multiplex PCR, and the TCRdb table lists in-frame clones only, not all of them. The sample yields about 10,000 clones, around 86% seen once. The sequence was obtained from a human donor with HPV-associated anogenital cancer. The source was blood, collected from a patient who underwent chemoradiotherapy.

Here the CDR3 DNA reads TGTGCCAGTCTACAGGGAAATTCACCCCTCCACTTT. Translated: CASLQGNSPLHF. The gene calls are TRBV28 and TRBJ1-6; D is possibly TRBD1 (6 bases). Between the trimmed V and J ends, which lost 9 bases and 7 bases, there was a span of 10 bases. Germline assignment: CDR1 MDHEN and CDR2 SYDVKM. CDR3 length equals 12 residues. Combining the CDR3 with reference TRBV28 and TRBJ1-6 gives the whole variable domain DVKVTQSSRYLVKRTGEKVFLECVQDMDHENMFWYRQDPGLGLRLIYFSYDVKMKEKGDIPEGYSVSREKKERFSLILESASTNQTSMYLCASLQGNSPLHFGNGTRLTVT.